The 13 T cell receptor beta chains listed next were all sequenced from one sample in a study of CD8 T cells in ankylosing spondylitis. MiXCR was run by TCRdb on the 5' RACE reads, yielding one entry per CDR3 protein. This sample has about 140,000 distinct CDR3 sequences; more than 9.5% occur once, and the top ten carry over 4%. Sequenced sample: blood, either unsorted or a sorted T cell fraction (not recorded which). The receptors derive from a female donor with ankylosing spondylitis or in good health (not recorded which).

There are many counts of this clonotype. The chain recombines TRBV5-1 with TRBJ1-3, with D uncertain. Per germline, CDR1 SGHRS and CDR2 YFSETQ. V was pared by 4 bases and J by 0 bases, with 17 bases between. The CDR3 runs to 17 residues. Written as DNA, the CDR3 is TGCGCCAGCAGCCCCGGACTCCCATCTCTCTCTGGAAACACCATATATTTT. The encoded protein is CASSPGLPSLSGNTIYF.

Note on this clonotype: At one end, the junction sequence differs from germline, possibly due to a read error. The chain joins TRBV14 to TRBJ2-1; 8 bases are a match to TRBD2. The CDR3 covers 16 residues. Germline CDR1 reads SGHDN; CDR2 reads FVKESK. The CDR3, as DNA: TGTGCCAGCAGCCAGCTCACTAGCGGCTCCTACAATGAGCACTTCTTC. Residues: CASSQLTSGSYNEHFF.

This clonotype was recorded at least ten times. This sequence joins TRBV25-1 and TRBJ2-4; unclear D gene. The V end was cut by 4 bases, the J end by 8 bases, with 6 bases between. The CDR3 consists of 11 residues. Germline V gives CDR1 MGHDK, CDR2 SYGVNS. This CDR3 is CASSGGDIQYF. CDR3 DNA sequence: TGTGCCAGCAGTGGTGGGGACATTCAGTACTTC.

CDR3 bases: TGCAGTGCCACGGACGGTTTTAGCAATCAGCCCCAGCATTTT. It specifies CSATDGFSNQPQHF. V usage is TRBV20-1 and J usage is TRBJ1-5, with unresolved D. The germline V and J ends were trimmed by 6 bases and 0 bases, with 12 bases remaining between them. Germline values: CDR1 DFQATT, CDR2 SNEGSKA (reference sequence). This CDR3 has 14 amino acids.

This clonotype appeared many times. The chain couples TRBV5-1 to TRBJ2-6, with D perhaps TRBD1 (5 bases). Germline-derived CDR1 and CDR2 are SGHRS and YFSETQ. This CDR3 region has 15 residues. V shed 4 bases and J shed 1 base, with 9 bases lying between them. DNA for the CDR3: TGCGCCAGCAGCACCACAGGTTCTGGGGCCAACGTCCTGACTTTC. Translated, it gives CASSTTGSGANVLTF.

This clonotype was counted ten times or more. V and J are TRBV5-1 and TRBJ1-5; maybe TRBD1 (6 bases). Germline V CDR1 and CDR2: SGHRS, YFSETQ. V lost 2 bases, J lost 8 bases, and 14 bases lay in between. This CDR3 has 14 amino acids. As DNA, the CDR3 is TGCGCCAGCAGCTTCGCTGGGGGCGTTGAGCCCCAGCATTTT. Protein product: CASSFAGGVEPQHF.

This clonotype turned up a few times. The rearrangement uses TRBV28 and TRBJ2-7; no reliable D call. V was clipped by 3 bases and J by 4 bases, with 13 bases between them. CDR3 length equals 14 residues. Germline V gene data show CDR1 as MDHEN and CDR2 as SYDVKM. In DNA form, the CDR3 reads TGTGCCAGCAGTTTGCCGGTGGGTCGTTACGAGCAGTACTTC. This sequence encodes CASSLPVGRYEQYF.

This clonotype was recorded at least ten times. A read error may produce the germline difference seen at one junction end. The chain has TRBV5-1 and TRBJ1-4; no clear D. The length of the CDR3 is 14 residues. Per the germline V gene, CDR1 is SGHRS and CDR2 is YFSETQ. The CDR3 sequence: CASSRDDLRLNLEF. The CDR3, as DNA: TGCGCCAGCAGCCGGGATGACCTACGTTTGAACTTAGAGTTT.

This clonotype was seen more than once but under ten times. The chain employs TRBV5-1 and TRBJ2-1; the D gene is possibly TRBD1 (5 bases). With 0 bases removed from V and 2 bases from J, the gap between germline ends came to 9 bases. From germline, CDR1 is SGHRS and CDR2 YFSETQ. This CDR3 is built from 15 residues. The CDR3, as DNA: TGCGCCAGCAGCTTGGGTGGGGCAACCTACAATGAGCAGTTCTTC. Translating gives CASSLGGATYNEQFF.

This clonotype was counted many times. The rearrangement links TRBV10-2 to TRBJ2-5; D unresolved. Germline V gene sequence: CDR1 WSHSY, CDR2 SAAADI. The CDR3 is made up of 14 amino acids. Trimming cost V 2 bases and J 5 bases, with 12 bases left between them. In DNA form, the CDR3 reads TGCGCCAGCAGTGAGCCCCGTGCGTATGAGACCCAGTACTTC. Its protein is CASSEPRAYETQYF.

The sample holds many counts of this clonotype. The V and J genes are TRBV5-1 and TRBJ2-1; 10 bases line up with TRBD1. V lost 3 bases to trimming and J lost 7 bases; unmatched junction nucleotides: 7. This CDR3 spans 15 amino acids. Germline V lookup: CDR1 SGHRS, CDR2 YFSETQ. The CDR3 here is CASSSGQGIVNEQFF. CDR3 DNA sequence: TGCGCCAGCAGCTCGGGACAGGGGATCGTGAATGAGCAGTTCTTC.

This clonotype was picked up many times. The chain recombines TRBV6-6 with TRBJ2-1, with D unclear. The V end was cut by 8 bases, the J end by 4 bases, with 6 bases between. Germline V gene lookup returns CDR1 MNHNY and CDR2 SVGAGI (reference sequence). This CDR3 contains 11 residues. CDR3 nucleotides: TGTGCCAGCTGGGGATACAATGAGCAGTTCTTC. Its protein product is CASWGYNEQFF.

The rearrangement joins TRBV7-9 to TRBJ1-2; D unclear. V shed 4 bases and J shed 7 bases, with 16 bases lying between them. Looked up from germline, CDR1 is SEHNR and CDR2 is FQNEAQ (reference sequence). This CDR3 comprises 14 residues. The DNA for the CDR3 is TGTGCCAGCAGCTCCGTCCTTGGTATGTCTGGCTACACCTTC. This translates into CASSSVLGMSGYTF.